Included here is one TCR beta chain sequence, with context. This entry comes from a study of technical replicates of blood from a few donors. TCRdb keeps only in-frame clones here, not all; method: immunoSEQ multiplex PCR. This table holds approximately 80,000 clones, over 75% found once. The sequencing sample was made of T cells isolated from PBMCs. The clonotype originates from a human donor in good health.

The CDR3 coding sequence is TGTGCCAGCAGCCTCGGGACTAGGGGCTATGAGCAGTACTTC. It translates to CASSLGTRGYEQYF. The rearrangement links TRBV11-2 to TRBJ2-7; 8 bases are shared with TRBD2. The CDR3 is 14 amino acids. Germline V gene lookup returns CDR1 SGHAT and CDR2 FQNNGV. V lost 5 bases to trimming and J lost 7 bases; unmatched junction nucleotides: 10.